This entry describes one T cell receptor (beta chain). Its cognate antigen is unknown. Alongside a J-beta primer mix, a sample-barcoded 5' primer served in a second PCR lasting roughly 6 to 12 cycles. TCRdb re-analysed the 5' RACE reads in MiXCR, keeping a single row per CDR3 protein. The table includes around 1,900,000 distinct CDR3 sequences, about two fifths detected once. Looked up from germline, CDR1 is SGDLS and CDR2 is YYNGEE. This CDR3 is built from 17 residues. V lost 4 bases to trimming and J lost 4 bases, with 21 bases between them. The data derive from a study of blood T cells in healthy people across ages. Study-wide results and limits: Per million T cells, the diversity of TCR beta decreased roughly linearly as age advanced. Strong correlation was found linking TCR beta diversity to naive T cell percentage. Diversity estimates drawn from one million T cells were deemed underestimates.

The sequence came from a human donor in good health. The chain uses TRBV9 and TRBJ2-1, with D perhaps matching TRBD1 or TRBD2 (7 bases each). Material for sequencing was blood. CDR3 amino acids: CASSLQGGSSDYNEQFF. The CDR3 DNA is TGTGCCAGCAGCCTCCAGGGGGGGTCTAGTGATTACAATGAGCAGTTCTTC.